This is a list of T cell receptor beta chains from one sample in a study of follicular helper T cells after annual influenza vaccination. The repertoire was sequenced with immunoSEQ multiplex PCR; TCRdb's copy has only in-frame clones and lacks some. The data contain fewer than 10,000 clones, about 90% of them seen just once; the ten biggest clones take up around 0.45%. Sequencing was performed on CXCR5+ CD38- circulating T follicular helper cells from blood, taken on the day of influenza vaccination. These receptors were collected from an adult who received the influenza vaccine. Each CDR3 is given with its conserved first and last residue. The order of the fields is V gene, D gene, clone size, CDR3 protein. D genes are given only for firm matches. Clone size, where shown, is once, few, many, or a class for clones that have expanded.

>TRBV6-5|-|-
CASSSVQGTLTFF
>TRBV6-5|-|-
CASSYSSDLTEAFF
>TRBV4-3|-|-
CASSHTDGDKQFF
>TRBV6-5|-|-
CASSYRVDATEAFF
>TRBV19|-|-
CASSITTVSYEQYF
>TRBV7-3|-|-
CASSLRMNTEAFF
>TRBV12-2|-|-
CASRSHKPGTGYEQYF
>TRBV2|TRBD2|-
CASSRTRSGNLDEQFF
>TRBV10-3|-|-
CAISESLLYEQYF
>TRBV6-5|-|-
CASSRGGNTEAFF
>TRBV5-4|TRBD1|-
CASRRGTQGEDTIYF
>TRBV27|TRBD2|-
CASRSSGGLETQYF
>TRBV11-2|-|-
CASSLTEEEQFF
>TRBV4-1|-|few
CASSQVNLGFTDTQYF
>TRBV7-6|-|-
CASSPSPGVGNQPQHF
>TRBV15|-|-
CATSRARGENEKLFF
>TRBV5-5|-|-
CASSFRWDTNGYTF
>TRBV7-6|TRBD1|few
CASSTTGASNEQYF
>TRBV7-2|-|-
CASSLVPGDYGYTF
>TRBV10-1|-|few
CASSDAGLGYTF
>TRBV18|-|once
CASAEGGKDSPLHF
>TRBV7-2|-|-
CASSLEQGGNYGYTF
>TRBV5-1|-|-
CASSFSEVPQETQYF
>TRBV6-1|-|-
CASSPVERYEQYF
>TRBV27|-|few
CASSLSVEGGEKLFF
>TRBV5-6|-|-
CASRRWNRDEQFF
>TRBV30|-|-
CAWSVTGTDTQYF
>TRBV28|-|-
CASEVAGDHTF
>TRBV6-6|-|-
CASSYGGSYEQYF
>TRBV4-1|TRBD1|-
CASSPAGTGFSLGYRPQHF
>TRBV5-1|TRBD1|-
CASSFLAGQGAREQYF
>TRBV14|TRBD1|-
CASSQGRDRGRPGANVLTF
>TRBV6-1|-|-
CASGWRSGNYGYTF
>TRBV9|-|-
CASSVEGSYEQYF
>TRBV5-1|-|-
CASSLGPALTNGYTF
>TRBV7-9|-|-
CASTTKGLNTEAFF
>TRBV28|-|-
CASSLPGTIDQPQHF
>TRBV4-3|-|-
CASSQQGSGNTIYF
>TRBV5-6|-|-
CASSLGISGNTIYF
>TRBV19|TRBD2|-
CASRRLAGSNEQFF
>TRBV25-1|-|-
CASSELRLGRASPLHF
>TRBV30|TRBD1|-
CAWSVGGPGYNEQFF
>TRBV11-2|-|once
CASSLEGGEKLFF
>TRBV7-9|-|-
CASSVSTYEQYF
>TRBV6-1|-|-
CASKPADEKLFF
>TRBV6-1|TRBD2|-
CASSTSGGTNEQFF
>TRBV4-3|-|-
CASSQDRTVAEAFF
>TRBV5-4|-|-
CASSFTHSDTEAFF
>TRBV6-6|TRBD1|-
CASSYSGTGGNGYTF
>TRBV6-1|-|-
CASQWGESYEQYF
>TRBV5-6|-|-
CASSRPGAREQYF
>TRBV5-8|-|-
CASSLVGTDRFRSYEQYF
>TRBV19|-|-
CASSSEYSSYEQYF
>TRBV11-2|TRBD1|once
CASSLSGQGANEQYF
>TRBV25-1|-|-
CASSEVANTEAFF
>TRBV6-1|-|-
CASRTIKNTEAFF
>TRBV7-2|TRBD1|-
CASSLTGTGGGGYTF
>TRBV19|TRBD2|-
CATRSGGAVDTQYF
>TRBV6-6|-|-
CASSSPSGNTIYF
>TRBV5-4|-|-
CASSLGPSIENSPLHF